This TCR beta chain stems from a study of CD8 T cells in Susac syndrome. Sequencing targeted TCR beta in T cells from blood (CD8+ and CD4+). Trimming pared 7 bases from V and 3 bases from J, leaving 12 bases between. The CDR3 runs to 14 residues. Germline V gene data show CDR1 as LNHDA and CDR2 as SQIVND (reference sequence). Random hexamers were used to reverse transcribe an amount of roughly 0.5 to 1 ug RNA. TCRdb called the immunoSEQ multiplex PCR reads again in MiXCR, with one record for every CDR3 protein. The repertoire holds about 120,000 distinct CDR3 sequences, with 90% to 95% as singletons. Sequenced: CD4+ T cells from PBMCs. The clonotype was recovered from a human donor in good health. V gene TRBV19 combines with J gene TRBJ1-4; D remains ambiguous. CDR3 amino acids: CASMGVAANEKLFF. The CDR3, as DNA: TGTGCCAGTATGGGCGTCGCGGCTAATGAAAAACTGTTTTTT.